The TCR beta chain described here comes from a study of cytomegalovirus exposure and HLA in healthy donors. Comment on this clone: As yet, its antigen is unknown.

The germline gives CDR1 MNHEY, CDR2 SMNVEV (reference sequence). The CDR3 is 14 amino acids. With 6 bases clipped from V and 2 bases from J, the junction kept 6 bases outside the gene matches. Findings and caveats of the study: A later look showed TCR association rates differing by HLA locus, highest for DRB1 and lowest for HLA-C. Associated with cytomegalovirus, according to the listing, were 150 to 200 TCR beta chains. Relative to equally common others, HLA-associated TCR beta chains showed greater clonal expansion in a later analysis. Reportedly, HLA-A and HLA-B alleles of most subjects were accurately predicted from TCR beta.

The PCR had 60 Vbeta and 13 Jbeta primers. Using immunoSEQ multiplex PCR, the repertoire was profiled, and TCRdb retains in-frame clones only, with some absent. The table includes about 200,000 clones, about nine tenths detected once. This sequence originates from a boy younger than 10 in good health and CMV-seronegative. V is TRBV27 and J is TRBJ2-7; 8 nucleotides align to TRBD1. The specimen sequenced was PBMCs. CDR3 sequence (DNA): TGTGCCAGCAGGACACAGGGGGTAGCCTACGAGCAGTACTTC. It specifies CASRTQGVAYEQYF.